Detailed here is one T cell receptor beta chain. The antigen is not known. This sample was taken from a study of cytomegalovirus exposure and HLA in healthy donors. Study-level findings and limits: Cytomegalovirus status was reportedly diagnosed by the classifier with high specificity and sensitivity. Associated with cytomegalovirus, according to the listing, were 150 to 200 TCR beta chains.

Germline assignment: CDR1 SGHDT and CDR2 YYEEEE. The V and J ends lost 0 bases and 6 bases respectively, with 7 bases between them. The CDR3 contains 12 residues. PCR used 60 Vbeta primers and 13 Jbeta primers. The method was immunoSEQ multiplex PCR; TCRdb's version includes in-frame clones alone and lacks a portion of them. The sample has 150,000 to 200,000 clones, 82% seen once. The V call is TRBV5-6, the J call TRBJ2-7, with a tentative D call TRBD1 (5 bases). Sequencing was performed on PBMCs. The sequence came from a girl between 10 and 17 years old in good health and CMV-seropositive. The CDR3 loop is CASSLGGAEQYF. CDR3 DNA sequence: TGTGCCAGCAGCTTGGGTGGGGCCGAGCAGTACTTC. Combining the CDR3 with reference TRBV5-6 and TRBJ2-7 gives the whole variable domain DAGVTQSPTHLIKTRGQQVTLRCSPKSGHDTVSWYQQALGQGPQFIFQYYEEEERQRGNFPDRFSGHQFPNYSSELNVNALLLGDSALYLCASSLGGAEQYFGPGTRLTVT.